Sequencing of this T cell receptor (beta chain) was carried out in a study of blood T cell repertoires in COVID-19 (dated by TCRdb to about 2020). With regard to the full study: Samples covering the acute and convalescent phases of COVID-19 were provided by collaborators in the United States, Italy and Spain. The material from the prospective study consisted of cDNA or gDNA derived from T cells, B-cell-depleted T cells, or PBMCs. Nearly every sample came with metadata listing a de-identified subject ID, COVID-19 status, age in years and sex. Deeply sampled blood TCRbeta repertoires from subjects exposed to, actively infected with, or recovered from COVID-19 were included in the dataset. The repertoires were released in a freely available public database intended as a resource for research on the immune response to SARS-CoV-2. HLA class I and class II types, where available, came from metadata supplied by the sample provider rather than from assay-based typing. The samples were drawn from two sources: the first 160 participants of the ongoing ImmuneRACE study, and fewer than 1,500 subjects contributed by 6 global collaborators.

TCRbeta CDR3 regions were amplified from genomic DNA by means of the immunoSEQ Assay, a bias-controlled multiplex PCR. In the original analysis: Within the assay, amplification of reference gene primers was used to estimate how many nucleated cells each sample contained. To quantify the absolute abundance of each unique TCRbeta CDR3 rearrangement, sequence reads were collapsed and filtered. For each sample, productive Simpson clonality was calculated as the square root of Simpson's diversity index over productive rearrangements. In TCRdb, the immuneACCESS table is reduced to in-frame sequences with V and J assigned. These tables do not hold every clone; where another copy was compared, an unresolved V gene accounts for under half, and the others remain unexplained. The DNA gave D and trimming, while V, J and clone size come from that table. The sample contains around 200,000 clones, roughly 77% of them found a single time. The leading ten clones occupy about 6.5% of the sample.

One collaborating source in Seattle enrolled patients during active infection and followed them longitudinally through the course of disease. Collaborating institutions collected whole blood in K2EDTA tubes following their own protocols. Collaborator samples were shipped for TCRbeta analysis as frozen whole blood, isolated PBMCs, or DNA extracted from either sample type. Broad study findings and their caveats: The amount of clinical and demographic metadata varied by source and participant and was provided uncurated.

This clone was recorded only once. Its antigen target is currently unknown. It has no much larger one-base neighbor in the sample; base qualities were not kept. The germline ends are 6 bases apart after V is trimmed by 2 bases and J by 3 bases. From the cysteine through the phenylalanine, the CDR3 covers 13 amino acids. The only DNA kept is the CDR3, 39 bases in frame from the first base. From the germline V gene (reference sequence), CDR1 is MNHEY and CDR2 is SMNVEV. This sequence uses TRBV27 and TRBJ2-3; no D gene call is confident. Material for sequencing was peripheral blood. The TCR originated in a woman aged 40 to 50 with COVID-19, enrolled during active disease. The DNA sequence is given as TGTGCCAGCAGTTTAAGGCGGACAGATACGCAGTATTTT. Translated, this is CASSLRRTDTQYF.